The 22 T cell receptor beta chains below come from one sample, sequenced in a study of cytomegalovirus exposure and HLA in healthy donors. Researchers ran the PCR with 60 Vbeta and 13 Jbeta primers. Generated by immunoSEQ multiplex PCR, the TCRdb table keeps only in-frame clones and is missing some. The table has over 45,000 clones, 65% to 90% seen once. The sequenced material came from PBMCs. The origin of the receptors is a man younger than 45 in good health and CMV-seronegative.

The chain has TRBV6-7 and TRBJ2-3, with 14 bases matching TRBD2. TRBV6-7 is recorded as an ORF, its role being uncertain. This CDR3 is built from 20 residues. The J segment lost 0 bases and the V segment lost 4 bases, leaving 12 bases of the junction unmatched. CDR3 DNA: TGTGCCAGCAGTTCCCTGCCCGGGACTAGCGGGAGTAGGAGCACAGATACGCAGTATTTT. Amino acids: CASSSLPGTSGSRSTDTQYF.

The chain recombines TRBV7-6 with TRBJ2-1; D is possibly TRBD1 (5 bases). Germline V lookup: CDR1 SGHVS, CDR2 FNYEAQ. This CDR3 is built from 16 residues. Trimming removed 4 bases from V and 1 base from J, with 14 bases in between. CDR3 coding DNA: TGTGCCAGCAGCTCCCTTGCAGGGAAGTCCTACAATGAGCAGTTCTTC. Translating it yields CASSSLAGKSYNEQFF.

The chain links TRBV25-1 to TRBJ2-1, with TRBD2 identical over 11 bases. This CDR3 contains 16 residues. V lost 2 bases and J lost 8; bases outside the gene matches: 8. Germline V gene data show CDR1 as MGHDK and CDR2 as SYGVNS. CDR3 region: CASSEGIAGGPDEQFF. CDR3 DNA sequence: TGTGCCAGCAGTGAAGGTATAGCGGGGGGGCCCGATGAGCAGTTCTTC. Combining the CDR3 with reference TRBV25-1 and TRBJ2-1 gives the whole variable domain EADIYQTPRYLVIGTGKKITLECSQTMGHDKMYWYQQDPGMELHLIHYSYGVNSTEKGDLSSESTVSRIRTEHFPLTLESARPSHTSQYLCASSEGIAGGPDEQFFGPGTRLTVL.

This chain joins TRBV11-2 and TRBJ2-7, with 7 bases that match TRBD1. The V segment lost 5 bases and the J segment 4 bases; nucleotides outside the gene matches: 14. The CDR3 spans 16 residues. The germline gives CDR1 SGHAT, CDR2 FQNNGV. Written as DNA, the CDR3 is TGTGCCAGCAGCCAAAGGACAGGCCGAGCTCTATACGAGCAGTACTTC. It yields the protein CASSQRTGRALYEQYF.

The CDR3 bases are TGTGCCAGCAGTGACTTTGGGGGGGGTTCACCCCTCCACTTT. Translated: CASSDFGGGSPLHF. The chain employs TRBV25-1 and TRBJ1-6, with D perhaps matching TRBD1 (5 bases). CDR1 is MGHDK and CDR2 is SYGVNS in the germline V gene. The CDR3 length is 14 residues. The V and J ends lost 3 bases and 9 bases respectively, with 12 bases between them.

V and J are TRBV11-2 and TRBJ2-7; D is perhaps TRBD1 (7 bases). The V end lost 5 bases, the J end lost 3 bases, and 14 bases lay between the germline ends. The germline gives CDR1 SGHAT, CDR2 FQNNGV. The CDR3 is made up of 14 amino acids. The CDR3 region is CASSPGGYRYEQYF. The DNA of the CDR3 is TGTGCCAGCAGCCCAGGGGGGTACCGCTACGAGCAGTACTTC.

The V and J genes are TRBV12-5 and TRBJ1-3; maybe TRBD1 (5 bases). Germline V gene lookup returns CDR1 LGHNT and CDR2 FRNRAP. The germline V and J ends were trimmed by 0 bases and 3 bases, with 15 bases remaining between them. CDR3 length equals 17 residues. The CDR3 sequence is CASGLVLGRDGGNTIYF. In nucleotides, the CDR3 is TGTGCTAGTGGTTTGGTACTGGGCAGGGATGGTGGAAACACCATATATTTT.

The chain is built from TRBV29-1 and TRBJ2-2; D is perhaps TRBD1 (5 bases). V lost 4 bases to trimming and J lost 3 bases, with 9 bases between them. The CDR3 runs to 13 residues. Germline V CDR1 and CDR2: SQVTM, ANQGSEA. As DNA, the CDR3 is TGCAGCGTTGTTGGCAGGGACACCGGGGAGCTGTTTTTT. Translating it yields CSVVGRDTGELFF.

The chain has TRBV5-1 and TRBJ2-7; 8 bases match TRBD2. Unmatched junction bases numbered 4, after V lost 5 bases and J lost 6 bases. Germline CDR1 SGHRS, CDR2 YFSETQ. The CDR3 extends over 12 amino acids. CDR3 coding DNA: TGCGCCAGCAGGCCGGCGGGGGGCGAGCAGTACTTC. It translates to CASRPAGGEQYF.

The V gene is TRBV4-1, the J gene TRBJ2-3; 8 nucleotides line up with TRBD2. The CDR3 totals 14 residues. V was clipped by 5 bases and J by 4 bases; unmatched bases: 5. Per germline, CDR1 MGHRA and CDR2 YSYEKL. The CDR3 spells CASSSGGPPDTQYF. The CDR3 DNA follows: TGCGCCAGCAGCTCGGGGGGGCCCCCAGATACGCAGTATTTT.

The chain couples TRBV5-4 to TRBJ1-1; unclear D gene. The V gene lost 0 bases and the J gene lost 0 bases, with 6 bases spanning the gap. The CDR3 totals 14 residues. Germline V gene lookup returns CDR1 SGHNT and CDR2 YYREEE (reference sequence). CDR3 sequence (DNA): TGTGCCAGCAGCTTGGATTCTCTGAACACTGAAGCTTTCTTT. This gives the protein CASSLDSLNTEAFF.

The chain uses TRBV9 and TRBJ1-6, with a weak D call TRBD1 (6 bases). CDR1 is SGDLS and CDR2 is YYNGEE in the germline V gene. Trimming cost V 3 bases and J 6 bases, with 13 bases left between them. The CDR3 consists of 15 residues. The CDR3, as DNA: TGTGCCAGCAGCGCCCGGACAGCAGCTAATTCACCCCTCCACTTT. Its translation: CASSARTAANSPLHF.

The V gene is TRBV7-2, the J gene TRBJ2-1; 8 bases are a match to TRBD2. The junction had 7 bases not matched to a gene; V was cut back by 3 bases and J by 6 bases. Germline CDR1 and CDR2: SGHTA and FQGNSA. The CDR3 is 15 amino acids. The CDR3 DNA follows: TGTGCCAGCAGCTTGCAAAGCGGGAGTGGCAATGAGCAGTTCTTC. Protein sequence: CASSLQSGSGNEQFF.

J is TRBJ2-2 and V is TRBV7-6; tentative D call: TRBD2 (6 bases). Trimming removed 1 base from V and 2 bases from J, with 17 bases in between. The CDR3 has 18 residues. CDR1 SGHVS and CDR2 FNYEAQ come from the germline V gene. In DNA form, the CDR3 reads TGTGCCAGCAGCTTAGGGAGGGTGGGCGGACGAAACACCGGGGAGCTGTTTTTT. Encoded protein: CASSLGRVGGRNTGELFF.

The gene calls are TRBV7-9 and TRBJ1-4; no clear D gene. V was trimmed by 5 bases and J by 8 bases, leaving 18 bases between them. Germline CDR1 reads SEHNR; CDR2 reads FQNEAQ (reference sequence). The CDR3 totals 15 residues. The CDR3 sequence is CASSLPGAGREKLFF. CDR3 nucleotide sequence: TGTGCCAGCAGCCTCCCTGGAGCGGGCCGGGAAAAACTGTTTTTT. Full variable domain (remainder filled in from reference TRBV7-9 and TRBJ1-4): DTGVSQNPRHKITKRGQNVTFRCDPISEHNRLYWYRQTLGQGPEFLTYFQNEAQLEKSRLLSDRFSAERPKGSFSTLEIQRTEQGDSAMYLCASSLPGAGREKLFFGSGTQLSVL.

The J gene is TRBJ2-7, the V gene TRBV7-9; TRBD1 matches 7 bases. This CDR3 contains 17 residues. CDR1 and CDR2 from the germline V gene are SEHNR and FQNEAQ (reference sequence). V lost 0 bases, J lost 2 bases, and 10 bases stayed unmatched. The CDR3 nucleotides read TGTGCCAGCAGCTTAGCACACAGGGGAATCCCGACCTACGAGCAGTACTTC. Translated: CASSLAHRGIPTYEQYF.

This chain links TRBV5-5 with TRBJ1-1, with D possibly TRBD1 on 5 matching bases. Germline V gives CDR1 SGHKS, CDR2 YYEKEE (reference sequence). The V end lost 1 base, the J end lost 1 base, and 17 bases lay between the germline ends. CDR3 length equals 17 residues. The CDR3 here is CASSLIGGRGTNTEAFF. In DNA form, the CDR3 reads TGTGCCAGCAGCTTGATCGGGGGACGGGGAACGAACACTGAAGCTTTCTTT.

As concerns this clone: Likely a read error: the CDR3 ends without its conserved phenylalanine or tryptophan. This chain links TRBV15 with TRBJ2-2, with TRBD2 matching over 10 bases. The CDR3 totals 16 residues. J gave up 7 bases and V 3 bases, and 8 bases lay outside the gene matches. Germline V CDR1 and CDR2: LNHNV, YYDKDF (reference sequence). CDR3 sequence reads: CATSSSSGSVGGELFS. Here the CDR3 DNA reads TGTGCCACCAGCAGCTCTAGCGGGAGTGTCGGCGGGGAGCTGTTTTCT.

The chain couples TRBV6-6 to TRBJ2-7; 7 nucleotides match TRBD2. This CDR3 contains 14 residues. In germline, CDR1 is MNHNY, CDR2 SVGAGI (reference sequence). Germline trimming cut 7 bases from V and 2 bases from J; bases unmatched to any gene: 8. The CDR3 region has the DNA TGTGCCAGCACCTTAGCGGGCGCTACCTACGAGCAGTACTTC. Amino acids: CASTLAGATYEQYF.

The rearrangement uses TRBV6-4 and TRBJ2-1; 7 nucleotides agree with TRBD2. The junction had 0 bases not matched to a gene; V was cut back by 0 bases and J by 4 bases. CDR1 is MRHNA, CDR2 SNTAGT, per germline. The CDR3 is 14 amino acids. This CDR3 is CASSDSAGYNEQFF. CDR3 nucleotide sequence: TGTGCCAGCAGTGACTCAGCGGGATACAATGAGCAGTTCTTC.

This sequence joins TRBV6-4 and TRBJ2-3, with TRBD2 as a possible D gene (5 bases). Germline values: CDR1 MRHNA, CDR2 SNTAGT. V lost 5 bases and J lost 3, with 15 bases in between. This CDR3 is built from 15 residues. The CDR3 DNA sequence: TGTGCCAGCAGTCCCAGCGGAGGTGGGACAGATACGCAGTATTTT. Translating gives CASSPSGGGTDTQYF.

This chain connects TRBV5-6 to TRBJ2-4; D may be TRBD2 (9 bases). Deletions cut 3 bases from V and 8 bases from J, with 18 bases between. The CDR3 has 15 amino acids. Germline CDR1 is SGHDT and CDR2 is YYEEEE. The CDR3 protein is CASSSRGRGGDIQYF. CDR3 DNA: TGTGCCAGCAGCTCCAGGGGGCGCGGGGGGGACATTCAGTACTTC.